There are many counts of the clone carrying this T cell receptor beta chain. TCRdb passed the 5' RACE reads through MiXCR, listing each CDR3 protein once. The sample yields fewer than 450,000 distinct CDR3 sequences, 11% seen once. Trimming stripped 5 bases from V and 0 bases from J, with 14 bases between. This CDR3 is 16 amino acids long. Germline CDR1 reads SGHTA; CDR2 reads FQGNSA. This specimen belongs to a study of T cells after yellow fever vaccination. This TCR was sampled from a man aged 18-30 years who received the YFV17D yellow fever vaccine. The chain carries TRBV7-2 and TRBJ1-3; D is uncertain. The source material was PBMCs, sampled on the day of the first yellow fever vaccination. CDR3 amino acids: CASSLNGISSGNTIYF. Here the CDR3 DNA reads TGTGCCAGCAGCCTGAATGGGATTTCCTCTGGAAACACCATATATTTT.